This is a list of T cell receptor beta chains from one sample in a study of T cell clonotyping in hematopoietic cell transplantation. Libraries were prepared by immunoSEQ multiplex PCR; TCRdb keeps only in-frame clonotypes and omits some of them. The sample shows about 15,000 clones, 94% of them seen only once. Sequencing was performed on PBMCs, taken 30 days after allogeneic stem cell transplant. The origin of the receptors is a male patient aged 55 to 69 who had an allogeneic stem cell transplant from an unrelated donor, so the T cells may come from the graft donor. Some clones in this sample may be carry-over from other donors' samples. The CDR3 runs from the conserved cysteine through the conserved F or W. Each record gives: D gene, V gene, clone size, J gene, CDR3 DNA, CDR3 protein. D genes are given only for firm matches. Clone size is not always given. Where it is, it says once, few, many or a class for expanded clones.

D gene: TRBD2
V gene: TRBV9
clone size: once
J gene: TRBJ2-7
CDR3 DNA: TGTGCCAGCAGCACAAACCCGGGGGGTTCCTACGAGCAGTACTTC
CDR3 protein: CASSTNPGGSYEQYF

D gene: NA
V gene: TRBV7-9
clone size: NA
J gene: TRBJ2-5
CDR3 DNA: TGTGCCAGCAGCAAGGACGGGGAGACCCAGTACTTC
CDR3 protein: CASSKDGETQYF

D gene: TRBD1
V gene: TRBV25-1
clone size: NA
J gene: TRBJ2-5
CDR3 DNA: TGTGCCAGCAGTGAACCCTTCCGGACAGGGGGGATTGAGACCCAGTACTTC
CDR3 protein: CASSEPFRTGGIETQYF

D gene: NA
V gene: TRBV5-1
clone size: NA
J gene: TRBJ1-5
CDR3 DNA: TGCGCCAGCAGTCAGGAGGCCAATCAGCCCCAGCATTTT
CDR3 protein: CASSQEANQPQHF

D gene: NA
V gene: TRBV19
clone size: NA
J gene: TRBJ2-3
CDR3 DNA: TGTGCCAGTAGTCGAAACCGGGACGGTAGCACAGATACGCAGTATTTT
CDR3 protein: CASSRNRDGSTDTQYF

D gene: NA
V gene: TRBV5-1
clone size: NA
J gene: TRBJ1-2
CDR3 DNA: TGCGCCAGCAGCTTGGCCCCGGAAACGGGTTTCACCTATGGCTACACCTTC
CDR3 protein: CASSLAPETGFTYGYTF

D gene: NA
V gene: TRBV7-9
clone size: NA
J gene: TRBJ1-3
CDR3 DNA: TGTGCCAGCGAACCAGGTCGATATATGAACTCTGGAAACACCATATATTTT
CDR3 protein: CASEPGRYMNSGNTIYF

D gene: NA
V gene: TRBV5-1
clone size: NA
J gene: TRBJ1-1
CDR3 DNA: TGCGCCAGCAGACGACAGAGTCTAGACACTGAAGCTTTCTTT
CDR3 protein: CASRRQSLDTEAFF

D gene: NA
V gene: TRBV2
clone size: NA
J gene: TRBJ1-1
CDR3 DNA: TGTGCCAGCAGTGAATATGGGGTTGACACTGAAGCTTTCTTT
CDR3 protein: CASSEYGVDTEAFF

D gene: NA
V gene: TRBV10-3
clone size: NA
J gene: TRBJ1-5
CDR3 DNA: TGTGCCATCAGTGAGTCGGGGGGAGAAAGTCAGCCCCAGCATTTT
CDR3 protein: CAISESGGESQPQHF

D gene: NA
V gene: TRBV7-9
clone size: large
J gene: TRBJ2-7
CDR3 DNA: TGTGCCAGCAGCTTATACGGGGAGCAGTACTTC
CDR3 protein: CASSLYGEQYF

D gene: NA
V gene: TRBV6-6
clone size: NA
J gene: TRBJ1-4
CDR3 DNA: TGTGCCAGCAGACTCGGGGGGGCGGTCGCTAATGAAAAACTGTTTTTT
CDR3 protein: CASRLGGAVANEKLFF

D gene: NA
V gene: TRBV2
clone size: NA
J gene: TRBJ1-1
CDR3 DNA: TGTGCCAGCTCTCTGAACACTGAAGCTTTCTTT
CDR3 protein: CASSLNTEAFF

D gene: NA
V gene: TRBV6-5
clone size: NA
J gene: TRBJ1-1
CDR3 DNA: TGTGCCAGCAGCATTACAGGGAACACTGAAGCTTTCTTT
CDR3 protein: CASSITGNTEAFF

D gene: NA
V gene: TRBV9
clone size: NA
J gene: TRBJ2-3
CDR3 DNA: TGTGCCAGCGCCAGATTGGAGTTCACAGATACGCAGTATTTT
CDR3 protein: CASARLEFTDTQYF

D gene: NA
V gene: TRBV5-6
clone size: NA
J gene: TRBJ1-1
CDR3 DNA: TGTGCCAGCAGCTTTTATCTTACGATTGAGGTCACTGAAGCTTTCTTT
CDR3 protein: CASSFYLTIEVTEAFF

D gene: NA
V gene: TRBV4-1
clone size: NA
J gene: TRBJ2-3
CDR3 DNA: TGCGCCAGCAGCCAAGATTTCGGCAGGGGAACGCAGTATTTT
CDR3 protein: CASSQDFGRGTQYF

D gene: NA
V gene: TRBV27
clone size: NA
J gene: TRBJ1-1
CDR3 DNA: TGTGCCAGCAGTTTATCGGGGGGGAACACTGAAGCTTTCTTT
CDR3 protein: CASSLSGGNTEAFF

D gene: NA
V gene: TRBV9
clone size: NA
J gene: TRBJ2-7
CDR3 DNA: TGTGCCAGCAGCTCGAACTCCTACGAGCAGTACTTC
CDR3 protein: CASSSNSYEQYF

D gene: NA
V gene: TRBV2
clone size: NA
J gene: TRBJ2-7
CDR3 DNA: TGTGCCGTGGGGAGCGAGCAGTACTTC
CDR3 protein: CAVGSEQYF

D gene: NA
V gene: TRBV2
clone size: NA
J gene: TRBJ1-4
CDR3 DNA: TGTGCCAGCACCGTGGGGCTAAATGAAAAACTGTTTTTT
CDR3 protein: CASTVGLNEKLFF

D gene: TRBD1
V gene: TRBV5-1
clone size: NA
J gene: TRBJ1-4
CDR3 DNA: TGCGCCAGCAGCTTGGGACAGGGTGACGAAAAACTGTTTTTT
CDR3 protein: CASSLGQGDEKLFF

D gene: NA
V gene: TRBV9
clone size: NA
J gene: TRBJ2-3
CDR3 DNA: TGTGCCAGCAGCTGGGGGGGCAGCGGGGGCACAGATACGCAGTATTTT
CDR3 protein: CASSWGGSGGTDTQYF

D gene: NA
V gene: TRBV12-5
clone size: NA
J gene: TRBJ1-6
CDR3 DNA: TGTGCTAGTGGTTTGGAGGGAGGCGGTTCACCCCTCCACTTT
CDR3 protein: CASGLEGGGSPLHF

D gene: TRBD1
V gene: TRBV5-1
clone size: NA
J gene: TRBJ1-2
CDR3 DNA: TGCGCCAGCAGCTTGGCAGGGGGCAACTATGGCTACACCTTC
CDR3 protein: CASSLAGGNYGYTF

D gene: TRBD1
V gene: TRBV2
clone size: NA
J gene: TRBJ1-2
CDR3 DNA: TGTGCCAGCAGGGGGACAGGGTTGTTCTATGGCTACACCTTC
CDR3 protein: CASRGTGLFYGYTF